This T cell receptor (beta chain) was recorded in a study of Graves' ophthalmopathy and Graves' hyperthyroidism (dated by TCRdb to 2017 to 2018). For the wider study: Peripheral blood was collected at initial diagnosis, prior to any treatment. In total, 135 blood samples were TCR-sequenced: 43 ophthalmopathy, under 85 hyperthyroidism and 17 hyperthyroidism-to-ophthalmopathy patients. To explore V-J signatures that separate ophthalmopathy from hyperthyroidism, a discovery set of about 98 patients was enrolled, consisting of 40 to 45 with ophthalmopathy and about 60 with stable hyperthyroidism. After sampling, hyperthyroidism patients received methimazole starting at 30 mg daily, and ophthalmopathy patients received high-dose intravenous methylprednisolone. T-cell repertoires of thyroid tissue and blood were compared in over 5 hyperthyroidism patients. An independent validation cohort was composed of 18 hyperthyroidism patients and around 15 patients who later progressed from hyperthyroidism to ophthalmopathy. The study used signatures of the TCR beta repertoire to tell Graves' ophthalmopathy apart from Graves' hyperthyroidism and to predict which patients would progress to ophthalmopathy.

Measured from the cysteine to the phenylalanine, the CDR3 is 17 residues long. CDR3 DNA is the only sequence kept; it has 51 bases, read in frame from the first base. CDR1 and CDR2, per the germline V gene, are SGHTA and FQGNSA. Trimming removed 1 base from V and 4 bases from J, leaving 19 bases between the germline ends. What the research found in general, with its limitations: In cross-validation, the 13-signature model distinguished ophthalmopathy from stable hyperthyroidism with around 90% sensitivity and 81% to 82% specificity, while in the test set the corresponding values were 80% and 75%. Most expanded thyroid clonotypes with frequency above 0.001 were also detected in blood, suggesting blood repertoires may reflect the thyroid immune response. Sample size was not predetermined statistically, and investigators were not blinded to group allocation. In validation, the model predicted ophthalmopathy progression with about 70% sensitivity and 72.22% specificity; some twelve predicted patients were CT-confirmed with GO in a median of around 6 months.

For repertoire sequencing, the TCR beta CDR3 regions were amplified from RNA transcripts. The first round was an RT-PCR using HTBI primers with the Qiagen OneStep RT-PCR kit, and this first round was followed by a second-round multiplex PCR, then size selection and purification. Sequencing of the libraries was carried out on an Illumina HiSeq2000 in paired-end mode with 100 bp reads. In the source study's methods: Reads were processed with SOAPnuke, discarding reads with adapters, uncalled bases, mean Phred below 15, or no exact constant-primer or identifier match. COPE v1.2.5 was used to merge the high-quality paired reads. Unique nucleotide sequences were defined as clonotypes and aligned to IMGT TRB V, D and J references using MiTCR v1.1. Analysis was restricted to V-J combinations with a frequency above 0.0001, which covered 98% to 99.2% of repertoires. For each V-J combination, a TCR clonal expansion and chaos score was defined as F50 clonal expansion divided by the chaos observed in the TCRdist matrix. Welch's t-statistics and random forest were used to narrow the features down to 13 V-J combinations, which were then fed into a naive Bayes classifier. The similarity between thyroid and blood repertoires was quantified using the Morisita-Horn index. TCRdb handled the public reads itself, with Q25 trimming in fastp and clone calling in MiXCR, and kept productive beta chains. Every distinct CDR3 protein forms one entry, paired with its most common genes and DNA. TCRdb, rather than the study authors, made the V and J calls. The sample includes hundreds of thousands of distinct CDR3 sequences, with about 41% observed a single time. Clones ranked in the top ten supply more than 2.5% of the sample.

This clonotype was detected a few times. The clone's antigen remains unknown. No base quality information exists; no much larger clone differs at one position. Ophthalmopathy patients were characterized by moderately to severely active disease, a Clinical Activity Score of at least 3, a NOSPECS grade of at least 4, and a disease duration under 3 months. Anyone with other autoimmune diseases, uncontrolled infections, pregnancy or lactation was excluded from the study. Diagnosis relied on clinical symptoms, serum thyroxine, TRAb, thyroid ultrasound and orbital computed tomography. Ficoll-Paque density gradient centrifugation was used to isolate PBMCs from approximately 10 ml of fresh peripheral blood. Total RNA was extracted using Trizol reagent, and RNA quality was checked on an Agilent 2100 Bioanalyzer.

Sequencing input: peripheral blood. This receptor was obtained from an adult man with Graves' ophthalmopathy. This chain joins TRBV7-2 to TRBJ1-2, with no D gene named confidently. The CDR3 region has the sequence CASSLETRSAYFYGYTF. Here is the DNA: TGTGCCAGCAGCTTAGAGACACGCTCCGCATACTTCTATGGCTACACCTTC.